This T cell receptor (beta chain) stems from a study of monozygotic twins with inflammatory bowel disease. Findings and caveats of the study: Repertoire similarity did not differ between concordant and discordant twins, perhaps due to limited power. Those with IBD had lower TCRbeta diversity (inverse Simpson) than their healthy co-twins did.

This CDR3 spans 13 amino acids. The germline CDR1 and CDR2 sequences are LNHDA and SQIVND (reference sequence). The UMIs carried a 6-nucleotide sample barcode, and they were added by template switching. TCRdb re-called the 5' RACE reads; one entry per CDR3 protein, DNA not given. Here the sample table reports under 130,000 distinct CDR3 sequences. With respect to this clonotype: Its antigen remains unknown.

This clonotype was obtained from a human donor with ulcerative colitis or Crohn's disease, or a healthy co-twin of an affected twin (not recorded which). V usage is TRBV19 and J usage is TRBJ2-1. Sequencing was done on a sample of blood. The CDR3 reads CATKSGQYNEQFF.